The subject of this entry is one T cell receptor beta chain. Its target is unknown. This sample was taken from a study of blood T cells in healthy people across ages. It was with a sample-barcoded 5' primer and a J-beta primer mix that a second PCR of about 7 to 12 cycles was run. A tag from a template-switch adaptor with 12 random nucleotides marked each cDNA molecule. TCRdb itself ran the 5' RACE reads through MiXCR, one entry per CDR3 protein. The data show approximately 1.5 million distinct CDR3 sequences, with about 35% seen just once and 11% held by the top ten. The CDR3 is 16 amino acids. V dropped 5 bases and J dropped 1 base, with 16 bases sitting between them. Germline assignment: CDR1 MNHEY and CDR2 SMNVEV (reference sequence). Isolated per sample were at least 6 million PBMCs. Study-level results: Unsorted PBMCs blocked a conclusive comparison of naive and antigen-experienced cells.

The chain combines TRBV27 with TRBJ2-3, with TRBD2 as a possible D gene (5 bases). The clonotype comes from a woman younger than 45 in good health. Material: blood. The CDR3 loop is CASSLPRGQGTDTQYF. For the CDR3, the DNA is TGTGCCAGCAGTCTCCCAAGAGGGCAGGGCACAGATACGCAGTATTTT.